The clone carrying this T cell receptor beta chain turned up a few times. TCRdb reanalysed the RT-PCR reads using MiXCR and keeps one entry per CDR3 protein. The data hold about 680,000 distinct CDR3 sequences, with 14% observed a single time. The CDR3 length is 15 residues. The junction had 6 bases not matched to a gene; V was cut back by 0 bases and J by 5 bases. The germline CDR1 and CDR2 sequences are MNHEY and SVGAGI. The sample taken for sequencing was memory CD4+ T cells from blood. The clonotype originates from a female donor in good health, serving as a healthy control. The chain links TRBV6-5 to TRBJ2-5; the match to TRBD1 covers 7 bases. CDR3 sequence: CASSYSGGPWETQYF. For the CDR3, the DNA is TGTGCCAGCAGTTACTCAGGGGGCCCCTGGGAGACCCAGTACTTC.